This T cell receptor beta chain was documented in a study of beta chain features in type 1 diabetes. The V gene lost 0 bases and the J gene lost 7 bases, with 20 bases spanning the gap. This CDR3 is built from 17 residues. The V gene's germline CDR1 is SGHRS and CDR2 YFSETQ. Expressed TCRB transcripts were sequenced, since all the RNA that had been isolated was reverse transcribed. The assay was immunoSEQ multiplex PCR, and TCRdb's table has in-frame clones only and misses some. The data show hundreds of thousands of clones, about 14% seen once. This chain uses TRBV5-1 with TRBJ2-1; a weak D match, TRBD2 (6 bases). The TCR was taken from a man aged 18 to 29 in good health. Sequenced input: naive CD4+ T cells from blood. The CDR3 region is CASSLVAWQRRGNEQFF. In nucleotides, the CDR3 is TGCGCCAGCAGCTTGGTTGCTTGGCAGCGGAGGGGAAATGAGCAGTTCTTC.